The 32 T cell receptor beta chains reported below all come from one sample, sequenced in a study of T cell responses to AZD1222 COVID-19 vaccine. Sequencing used immunoSEQ multiplex PCR; TCRdb keeps in-frame clones, though not all of them. The sample records 130,000 or so clones, 93% being singletons. Specimen: peripheral blood, collected on day 0 of AZD1222 vaccination. Receptors were obtained from an adult in good health.

The rearrangement joins TRBV2 to TRBJ1-5; no firm D call. V was pared by 8 bases and J by 2 bases, with 10 bases between. The germline V gene has CDR1 SNHLY and CDR2 FYNNEI. This CDR3 spans 13 amino acids. CDR3 coding DNA: TGTGCCAGCGGCGATCTGGGCAATCAGCCCCAGCATTTT. Protein product: CASGDLGNQPQHF.

The V and J genes are TRBV6-2 or TRBV6-3 and TRBJ2-1; a possible D gene is TRBD1 (5 bases). V lost 6 bases to trimming and J lost 0 bases, with 18 bases between them. The germline V gene has CDR1 MNHEY and CDR2 SVGEGT. The CDR3 totals 17 residues. CDR3 protein: CASSYPVQDTSYNEQFF. The CDR3 DNA is TGTGCCAGCAGCTATCCAGTACAGGATACCTCCTACAATGAGCAGTTCTTC.

The chain joins TRBV5-1 to TRBJ1-6; D gene ambiguous. The CDR3 totals 15 residues. The V gene lost 2 bases and the J gene lost 0 bases, with 6 bases spanning the gap. Per the germline V gene, CDR1 is SGHRS and CDR2 is YFSETQ. As DNA, the CDR3 is TGCGCCAGCAGCTTCACGGACTCCTATAATTCACCCCTCCACTTT. Its protein is CASSFTDSYNSPLHF.

This rearrangement joins TRBV11-3 to TRBJ2-2; D is ambiguous. The germline CDR1 and CDR2 sequences are SGHNT and YENEEA. The CDR3 consists of 15 residues. Between the trimmed V and J ends, which lost 4 bases and 4 bases, there was a span of 13 bases. CDR3 coding DNA: TGTGCCAGCAGCTCCCTGCCTGAGGCCACCGGGGAGCTGTTTTTT. Protein: CASSSLPEATGELFF.

In regard to this clone: One end of the junction varies from germline; a read error may be responsible. The chain joins TRBV3-1 (or the pseudogene TRBV3-2) to TRBJ1-2; D is possibly TRBD1 (6 bases). Germline values: CDR1 LGHDT, CDR2 YNNKEL (reference sequence). CDR3 length equals 14 residues. The CDR3 coding sequence is TGTGCCAGCAACCAACAGGGTGTGGTCTATGGCTACACCTTC. This translates into CASNQQGVVYGYTF.

The rearrangement links TRBV4-2 to TRBJ2-2, with TRBD1 as a possible D gene (5 bases). The CDR3 totals 17 residues. Germline V gene sequence: CDR1 LGHNA, CDR2 YNFKEQ. V was trimmed by 0 bases and J by 2 bases, leaving 13 bases between them. Here the CDR3 DNA reads TGTGCCAGCAGCCAAGATCGAAGGGGCTTTAACACCGGGGAGCTGTTTTTT. It translates to CASSQDRRGFNTGELFF.

This chain uses TRBV19 with TRBJ1-5; no clear D gene. The V and J ends lost 3 bases and 3 bases respectively, with 6 bases between them. CDR3 length: 13 amino acids. Germline loops: CDR1 LNHDA, CDR2 SQIVND (reference sequence). DNA of the CDR3: TGTGCCAGTAGTATCCTGGTCAATCAGCCCCAGCATTTT. Translated, it gives CASSILVNQPQHF.

The genes are TRBV3-1 (or the pseudogene TRBV3-2) and TRBJ1-2; the D is unclear. V was pared by 4 bases and J by 4 bases, with 13 bases between. CDR1 LGHDT and CDR2 YNNKEL come from the germline V gene (reference sequence). CDR3 length equals 14 residues. The CDR3 bases are TGTGCCAGCAGCCTCGCCAGGCAAGGCTATGGCTACACCTTC. Translation: CASSLARQGYGYTF.

V is TRBV28 and J is TRBJ1-1; 7 bases map to TRBD1. The V gene end was trimmed by 4 bases and the J gene end by 10 bases; junction bases not matched to a gene: 6. The CDR3 contains 12 residues. Looked up from germline, CDR1 is MDHEN and CDR2 is SYDVKM. The DNA for the CDR3 is TGTGCCAGCAGTTCTCCTCCAGGGGGAGCTTTCTTT. Translating gives CASSSPPGGAFF. The full variable domain, rest sourced from reference TRBV28 and TRBJ1-1, is DVKVTQSSRYLVKRTGEKVFLECVQDMDHENMFWYRQDPGLGLRLIYFSYDVKMKEKGDIPEGYSVSREKKERFSLILESASTNQTSMYLCASSSPPGGAFFGQGTRLTVV.

The chain joins TRBV6-5 to TRBJ2-1, with 9 positions matching TRBD1. CDR1 is MNHEY and CDR2 is SVGAGI in the germline V gene. Trimming removed 6 bases from V and 6 bases from J; junction bases left unmatched: 9. CDR3 length equals 15 residues. Here the CDR3 DNA reads TGTGCCAGCAGCGGGGGGACAGGGCGAGGCAATGAGCAGTTCTTC. This codes for CASSGGTGRGNEQFF.

CDR3 sequence reads: CASSRQPNTEAFF. CDR3 nucleotides: TGTGCCAGCAGTCGACAGCCGAACACTGAAGCTTTCTTT. The V gene is TRBV5-4, the J gene TRBJ1-1, with TRBD1 as a possible D gene (5 bases). Germline V gene data show CDR1 as SGHNT and CDR2 as YYREEE (reference sequence). The CDR3 loop spans 13 amino acids. Deletions cut 5 bases from V and 1 base from J, with 9 bases between.

This clone was picked up a small number of times. This chain uses TRBV28 with TRBJ1-2; D is ambiguous. The V gene's germline CDR1 is MDHEN and CDR2 SYDVKM. The CDR3 consists of 13 residues. Trimming removed 2 bases at V and 1 base at J, with 5 bases between. CDR3 sequence reads: CASSLADNYGYTF. Written as DNA, the CDR3 is TGTGCCAGCAGTTTAGCAGATAACTATGGCTACACCTTC.

The DNA of the CDR3 is TGCGCCAGCAGCTTGGGGACAATGAGCAATCAGCCCCAGCATTTT. Protein product: CASSLGTMSNQPQHF. The chain is built from TRBV5-1 and TRBJ1-5; weak D call: TRBD1 (5 bases). The CDR3 consists of 15 residues. The germline CDR1 and CDR2 sequences are SGHRS and YFSETQ. V lost 0 bases and J 1 base, leaving 8 bases between the germline ends.

V is TRBV6-5 and J is TRBJ2-7, with D tentatively TRBD2 (5 bases). The CDR3 covers 13 residues. The germline V gene encodes CDR1 MNHEY and CDR2 SVGAGI. CDR3 DNA sequence: TGTGCAAGCGGTCGCCAGAGCTCCTACGAGCAGTACTTC. It is translated as CASGRQSSYEQYF.

This clone was detected only a few times. The rearrangement links TRBV27 to TRBJ2-2; perhaps TRBD1 as D (6 bases). CDR3 length: 16 amino acids. The ends were cut back, 5 bases at V and 0 bases at J, with 13 bases in the middle. The germline V gene encodes CDR1 MNHEY and CDR2 SMNVEV (reference sequence). The CDR3 coding sequence is TGTGCCAGCAGTATCCATTACAGGGCGAACACCGGGGAGCTGTTTTTT. This translates into CASSIHYRANTGELFF.

The V call is TRBV9, the J call TRBJ1-3; D is ambiguous. V gave up 4 bases and J gave up 6 bases, with 8 bases separating them. This CDR3 spans 12 amino acids. Per the germline V gene, CDR1 is SGDLS and CDR2 is YYNGEE. The DNA for the CDR3 is TGTGCCAGCAGCAGGGATCAAAACACCATATATTTT. Translation gives CASSRDQNTIYF.

V and J are TRBV28 and TRBJ1-5; D gene ambiguous. CDR1 and CDR2 (germline): MDHEN, SYDVKM. Trimming pared 1 base from V and 1 base from J, leaving 8 bases between. This CDR3 region has 15 residues. CDR3 region: CASSLSAGSNQPQHF. In DNA, the CDR3 is TGTGCCAGCAGTTTATCGGCCGGGAGCAATCAGCCCCAGCATTTT.

The chain employs TRBV5-1 and TRBJ1-2, with D perhaps matching TRBD1 (6 bases). The V end was cut by 1 base, the J end by 3 bases, with 13 bases between. There are 15 residues in the CDR3. Germline assignment: CDR1 SGHRS and CDR2 YFSETQ. CDR3 sequence reads: CASSLRGDNDYGYTF. The CDR3 DNA sequence: TGCGCCAGCAGCTTGAGAGGGGACAATGACTATGGCTACACCTTC.

The V and J genes are TRBV5-5 and TRBJ1-6, with TRBD1 identical over 9 bases. The length of the CDR3 is 15 residues. The V gene end was trimmed by 3 bases and the J gene end by 10 bases; junction bases not matched to a gene: 8. From germline, CDR1 is SGHKS and CDR2 YYEKEE (reference sequence). CDR3 loop: CASSWDRDRGSPLHF. CDR3 DNA: TGTGCCAGCAGCTGGGACAGGGATCGAGGGTCACCCCTCCACTTT.

This clone turned up a few times. This sequence joins TRBV30 and TRBJ2-6, with TRBD1 matching over 9 bases. The V segment lost 4 bases and the J segment 1 base; nucleotides outside the gene matches: 8. The CDR3 is 17 amino acids. The germline gives CDR1 GTSNPN, CDR2 SVGIG (reference sequence). The CDR3 protein is CAWTRDRVRSGANVLTF. The CDR3 coding sequence is TGTGCCTGGACCCGGGACAGGGTTAGGTCTGGGGCCAACGTCCTGACTTTC. Full variable domain (rest looked up from reference TRBV30 and TRBJ2-6): SQTIHQWPATLVQPVGSPLSLECTVEGTSNPNLYWYRQAAGRGLQLLFYSVGIGQISSEVPQNLSASRPQDRQFILSSKKLLLSDSGFYLCAWTRDRVRSGANVLTFGAGSRLTVL.

The chain uses TRBV2 and TRBJ2-7; TRBD2 might be the D (6 bases). V lost 0 bases and J lost 2, with 23 bases in between. Germline V lookup: CDR1 SNHLY, CDR2 FYNNEI. CDR3 size: 19 residues. This chain's CDR3 is CASSEAPRVGGLYAYEQYF. The DNA of the CDR3 is TGTGCCAGCAGTGAAGCGCCCCGCGTCGGGGGTCTCTATGCCTACGAGCAGTACTTC.

The chain joins TRBV30 to TRBJ1-5; 8 bases align to TRBD1. The CDR3 has 14 amino acids. V was clipped by 1 base and J by 5 bases; unmatched bases: 4. CDR1 and CDR2 (germline): GTSNPN, SVGIG (reference sequence). CDR3 nucleotide sequence: TGTGCCTGGAGTGGGGGGACAGGACATCAGCCCCAGCATTTT. Translation gives CAWSGGTGHQPQHF. The entire variable domain, with the rest obtained from reference TRBV30 and TRBJ1-5, is as follows: SQTIHQWPATLVQPVGSPLSLECTVEGTSNPNLYWYRQAAGRGLQLLFYSVGIGQISSEVPQNLSASRPQDRQFILSSKKLLLSDSGFYLCAWSGGTGHQPQHFGDGTRLSIL.

The chain employs TRBV5-6 and TRBJ1-2, with 10 bases identical to TRBD1. The CDR3 is 15 residues long. CDR1 is SGHDT and CDR2 is YYEEEE in the germline V gene. The ends lost 3 bases at V and 4 bases at J; junction bases unmatched: 6. The CDR3 DNA follows: TGTGCCAGCAGCTCCGACAGGGGGCTGATCTATGGCTACACCTTC. This translates into CASSSDRGLIYGYTF. Full variable domain (rest looked up from reference TRBV5-6 and TRBJ1-2): DAGVTQSPTHLIKTRGQQVTLRCSPKSGHDTVSWYQQALGQGPQFIFQYYEEEERQRGNFPDRFSGHQFPNYSSELNVNALLLGDSALYLCASSSDRGLIYGYTFGSGTRLTVV.

This sequence joins TRBV5-1 and TRBJ2-3, with D tentatively TRBD2 (5 bases). V lost 1 base and J lost 2, with 8 bases in between. This CDR3 is built from 14 residues. Germline values: CDR1 SGHRS, CDR2 YFSETQ. CDR3 nucleotides: TGCGCCAGCAGCTTGCCTAGCCCCACAGATACGCAGTATTTT. It is translated as CASSLPSPTDTQYF.

The V call is TRBV16, the J call TRBJ1-6, with TRBD1 identical over 12 bases. The CDR3 contains 17 residues. Trimming took 4 bases from V and 7 from J; bases not matched to a gene: 8. Per germline, CDR1 KGHSY and CDR2 FQNENV. Here the CDR3 reads CASSPTGTGGRNSPLHF. Written as DNA, the CDR3 is TGTGCCAGCAGCCCAACCGGGACAGGGGGCAGGAATTCACCCCTCCACTTT. The full variable domain, completed using reference TRBV16 and TRBJ1-6, is GEEVAQTPKHLVRGEGQKAKLYCAPIKGHSYVFWYQQVLKNEFKFLISFQNENVFDETGMPKERFSAKCLPNSPCSLEIQATKLEDSAVYFCASSPTGTGGRNSPLHFGNGTRLTVT.

The chain uses TRBV7-2 and TRBJ1-1; possible D gene TRBD1, 5 bases. This CDR3 has 14 amino acids. The germline V gene encodes CDR1 SGHTA and CDR2 FQGNSA. V shed 5 bases and J shed 6 bases, with 16 bases lying between them. CDR3 bases: TGTGCCAGCAGCCCCGGGCAGGGTGGCCCTGAAGCTTTCTTT. Translating it yields CASSPGQGGPEAFF.

This clone was seen just once. The chain recombines TRBV5-8 with TRBJ1-2; D remains ambiguous. Germline-derived CDR1 and CDR2 are SGHTS and YDEGEE. This CDR3 comprises 14 residues. The V gene lost 1 base and the J gene lost 1 base, with 8 bases spanning the gap. The CDR3 DNA sequence: TGTGCCAGCAGCTTGCTTCTGGTTAACTATGGCTACACCTTC. Its protein is CASSLLLVNYGYTF.

The V and J genes are TRBV5-6 and TRBJ1-2; 9 nucleotides align to TRBD1. The trim removed 2 bases at V and 7 bases at J, leaving 9 bases unmatched. The CDR3 length is 15 residues. From germline, CDR1 is SGHDT and CDR2 YYEEEE. In nucleotides, the CDR3 is TGTGCCAGCAGCTTCAGGGACAGGGTCTTGAGTGGCTACACCTTC. It is translated as CASSFRDRVLSGYTF.

As DNA, the CDR3 is TGCAGTGCTAGTCATACGGGCTCTGGAAACACCATATATTTT. Protein product: CSASHTGSGNTIYF. V and J are TRBV20-1 and TRBJ1-3; D is ambiguous. In germline, CDR1 is DFQATT, CDR2 SNEGSKA (reference sequence). V was shortened by 3 bases and J by 0 bases, with 9 bases between the two germline ends. The CDR3 runs 14 residues.

The V call is TRBV7-2, the J call TRBJ2-1, with a tentative D call TRBD2 (5 bases). The CDR3 has 16 residues. CDR1 is SGHTA and CDR2 is FQGNSA in the germline V gene. Between the trimmed V and J ends, which lost 5 bases and 7 bases, there was a span of 21 bases. DNA for the CDR3: TGTGCCAGCAGCCCCGCGAGGGCCCGCTTGGGAAATGAGCAGTTCTTC. Protein product: CASSPARARLGNEQFF.

The chain employs TRBV7-9 and TRBJ2-3; D might be TRBD2 (5 bases). Germline V gives CDR1 SEHNR, CDR2 FQNEAQ (reference sequence). V lost 7 bases, J lost 2 bases, and 16 bases lay in between. This CDR3 is built from 15 residues. The CDR3 DNA is TGTGCCAGCACCGAGACCGGGGTAGCCACAGATACGCAGTATTTT. This translates into CASTETGVATDTQYF.

V usage is TRBV5-5 and J usage is TRBJ1-1; D is uncertain. The germline V gene has CDR1 SGHKS and CDR2 YYEKEE (reference sequence). This CDR3 has 14 residues. The V and J ends lost 6 bases and 13 bases respectively, with 25 bases between them. CDR3 amino acids: CASTKTGLVDGDFF. In DNA, the CDR3 is TGTGCCAGCACAAAAACCGGCCTGGTCGATGGCGATTTCTTT.